The sequence of this T cell receptor beta chain was determined in a study of beta chain features in type 1 diabetes. General observations from the study: Cells with high TCR expression could be over-represented by cDNA sequencing. Shortening that was moderate but significant affected the TCRB CDR3s of Type 1 diabetes patients in all four CD4+ subsets.

Expressed TCRB transcripts were sequenced because the entire RNA isolate underwent reverse transcription. Sequenced by immunoSEQ multiplex PCR; TCRdb stores in-frame clones only, minus some. Of hundreds of thousands of clones detected, over 13% appear once; the ten largest clones hold just under 0.04%. Trimming took off 0 bases at V and 5 bases at J, with 10 bases between the two ends. CDR1 and CDR2 from the germline V gene are MNHEY and SVGAGI. This CDR3 comprises 14 residues. Concerning this clone itself: What it binds is unknown.

The sample was naive CD4+ T cells from blood. V and J are TRBV6-5 and TRBJ1-1; the D is unclear. This clonotype was sampled from a young man with type 1 diabetes. For the CDR3, the DNA is TGTGCCAGCAGTTACTCGACGACTGGGACTGAAGCTTTCTTT. Translation gives CASSYSTTGTEAFF.